The rows below give T cell receptor beta chains drawn from one sample of a study of regulatory T cells in long-lasting Graves disease. TCRdb ran MiXCR on the multiplex PCR reads and lists one entry per CDR3 protein. The sample lists a few hundred thousand distinct CDR3 sequences; about a sixth were seen once. The same sample was also studied in work on T cells in Graves' hyperthyroidism and ophthalmopathy.

Material: peripheral blood mononuclear cells (PBMCs), obtained at new diagnosis, from a patient treated with antithyroid drugs. These receptors all stem from a woman under 30 with Graves disease. Both conserved end residues are part of each CDR3. Each record gives: CDR3 protein, CDR3 DNA, V gene, J gene, D gene, CDR3 length, clone size. D genes are given only for firm matches. Size values are once, few and many counts, or a class for expanded clones, and some rows have none.

CDR3aa: CASSLAYEQFF
CDR3nt: TGTGCCAGCAGCTTAGCGTACGAGCAGTTCTTC
v_gene: TRBV7-6
j_gene: TRBJ2-1
d_gene: NA
len: 11
abundance: many

CDR3aa: CASSDRGAVYGYTF
CDR3nt: TGTGCCAGTAGTGACCGGGGCGCAGTCTATGGCTACACCTTC
v_gene: TRBV19
j_gene: TRBJ1-2
d_gene: NA
len: 14
abundance: few

CDR3aa: CASSLVGTAYGYTF
CDR3nt: TGTGCCAGCAGCTTAGTCGGGACAGCATATGGCTACACCTTC
v_gene: TRBV7-2
j_gene: TRBJ1-2
d_gene: TRBD1
len: 14
abundance: NA

CDR3aa: CASRRSSTPSSPRNIQYF
CDR3nt: TGCGCCAGCCGCAGGTCTTCGACACCAAGTTCCCCGAGAAACATTCAGTACTTC
v_gene: TRBV6-1
j_gene: TRBJ2-4
d_gene: NA
len: 18
abundance: NA

CDR3aa: CASTAGSQETQYF
CDR3nt: TGTGCCAGCACCGCGGGCTCCCAAGAGACCCAGTACTTC
v_gene: TRBV11-3
j_gene: TRBJ2-5
d_gene: NA
len: 13
abundance: many

CDR3aa: CASSLARTSGRVYEQFF
CDR3nt: TGTGCCAGCAGCTTAGCGCGGACTAGCGGGAGGGTCTATGAGCAGTTCTTC
v_gene: TRBV7-8
j_gene: TRBJ2-1
d_gene: TRBD2
len: 17
abundance: NA

CDR3aa: CASSYGPAKDYEQYF
CDR3nt: TGTGCCAGCAGTTACGGACCGGCGAAAGACTACGAGCAGTACTTC
v_gene: TRBV6-2/TRBV6-3
j_gene: TRBJ2-7
d_gene: NA
len: 15
abundance: few

CDR3aa: CASSAWASGSLKTQYF
CDR3nt: TGTGCCAGCTCGGCCTGGGCTAGCGGGAGTTTGAAGACCCAGTACTTC
v_gene: TRBV18
j_gene: TRBJ2-5
d_gene: TRBD2
len: 16
abundance: few

CDR3aa: CASSFEGGLEKLFF
CDR3nt: TGTGCCAGCAGCTTCGAGGGGGGCCTCGAAAAACTGTTTTTT
v_gene: TRBV7-2
j_gene: TRBJ1-4
d_gene: NA
len: 14
abundance: NA

CDR3aa: CASRPWAGGSYNEQFF
CDR3nt: TGTGCCAGCAGGCCTTGGGCAGGGGGCTCCTACAATGAGCAGTTCTTC
v_gene: TRBV12-3/TRBV12-4
j_gene: TRBJ2-1
d_gene: TRBD1
len: 16
abundance: NA

CDR3aa: CASSFASGRAKDEQYF
CDR3nt: TGTGCCAGCAGCTTTGCTAGCGGGAGGGCCAAGGACGAGCAGTACTTC
v_gene: TRBV7-9
j_gene: TRBJ2-7
d_gene: TRBD2
len: 16
abundance: many

CDR3aa: CATSRAPNTEAFF
CDR3nt: TGTGCCACCAGCAGAGCCCCGAACACTGAAGCTTTCTTT
v_gene: TRBV15
j_gene: TRBJ1-1
d_gene: NA
len: 13
abundance: NA

CDR3aa: CASSEARPFGNQPQHF
CDR3nt: TGTGCCAGCAGTGAAGCCCGTCCGTTCGGCAATCAGCCCCAGCATTTT
v_gene: TRBV3-1
j_gene: TRBJ1-5
d_gene: NA
len: 16
abundance: NA

CDR3aa: CSASRDRESGELFF
CDR3nt: TGCAGTGCTAGCCGGGACAGGGAATCCGGGGAGCTGTTTTTT
v_gene: TRBV20-1
j_gene: TRBJ2-2
d_gene: TRBD1
len: 14
abundance: NA

CDR3aa: CASSLPGQLGTDTQYF
CDR3nt: TGTGCCAGCAGTTTACCCGGACAATTGGGAACAGATACGCAGTATTTT
v_gene: TRBV6-2/TRBV6-3
j_gene: TRBJ2-3
d_gene: NA
len: 16
abundance: NA

CDR3aa: CAISDSSGSDEQFF
CDR3nt: TGTGCCATCAGTGATTCTAGCGGGAGTGATGAGCAGTTCTTC
v_gene: TRBV10-3
j_gene: TRBJ2-1
d_gene: TRBD2
len: 14
abundance: few

CDR3aa: CASRPTDSSYEQYF
CDR3nt: TGTGCCAGCAGGCCGACGGACAGCTCCTACGAGCAGTACTTC
v_gene: TRBV6-1
j_gene: TRBJ2-7
d_gene: NA
len: 14
abundance: NA

CDR3aa: CSARSGGTGSPEAFF
CDR3nt: TGCAGTGCTAGATCCGGCGGGACAGGGAGTCCTGAAGCTTTCTTT
v_gene: TRBV20-1
j_gene: TRBJ1-1
d_gene: TRBD1
len: 15
abundance: many

CDR3aa: CASSHGKGQGTDTQYF
CDR3nt: TGTGCCAGCAGCCACGGCAAAGGGCAGGGCACAGATACGCAGTATTTT
v_gene: TRBV7-9
j_gene: TRBJ2-3
d_gene: NA
len: 16
abundance: many

CDR3aa: CASSDYLGTDNSPLHF
CDR3nt: TGTGCCAGCAGCGATTACCTCGGGACTGACAATTCACCCCTCCACTTT
v_gene: TRBV9
j_gene: TRBJ1-6
d_gene: NA
len: 16
abundance: few

CDR3aa: CASSPRDQGTGEAFF
CDR3nt: TGTGCCAGCTCACCCAGAGATCAGGGGACAGGTGAAGCTTTCTTT
v_gene: TRBV18
j_gene: TRBJ1-1
d_gene: TRBD1
len: 15
abundance: many

CDR3aa: CASSATGVGEQFF
CDR3nt: TGTGCCAGCAGTGCCACAGGGGTGGGTGAGCAGTTCTTC
v_gene: TRBV12-3/TRBV12-4
j_gene: TRBJ2-1
d_gene: TRBD1
len: 13
abundance: few

CDR3aa: CASTPPTSGIETQYF
CDR3nt: TGTGCCAGCACTCCACCGACTAGCGGGATAGAGACCCAGTACTTC
v_gene: TRBV28
j_gene: TRBJ2-5
d_gene: TRBD2
len: 15
abundance: many

CDR3aa: CASSLTPGTYEQFF
CDR3nt: TGTGCCAGCAGCCTAACCCCGGGTACCTATGAGCAGTTCTTC
v_gene: TRBV7-3
j_gene: TRBJ2-1
d_gene: NA
len: 14
abundance: many

CDR3aa: CASRRTSVDNEQFF
CDR3nt: TGTGCCAGCAGACGGACTAGCGTAGACAATGAGCAGTTCTTC
v_gene: TRBV2
j_gene: TRBJ2-1
d_gene: TRBD2
len: 14
abundance: many

CDR3aa: CASSESGTVVVEQYF
CDR3nt: TGTGCCAGCAGTGAGTCCGGGACAGTAGTCGTCGAGCAGTACTTC
v_gene: TRBV6-1
j_gene: TRBJ2-7
d_gene: TRBD1
len: 15
abundance: few

CDR3aa: CASRYGVVADTQYF
CDR3nt: TGTGCCAGCAGATATGGAGTAGTGGCAGATACGCAGTATTTT
v_gene: TRBV13
j_gene: TRBJ2-3
d_gene: NA
len: 14
abundance: many

CDR3aa: CASSDPQGLTQHF
CDR3nt: TGTGCCAGCAGTGACCCCCAGGGTCTGACCCAGCATTTT
v_gene: TRBV2
j_gene: TRBJ1-5
d_gene: NA
len: 13
abundance: NA